These T cell receptor beta chains were read from a single sample in a study of T cell responses to AZD1222 COVID-19 vaccine. TCRdb's table, derived via immunoSEQ multiplex PCR, lists solely in-frame clones and lacks some. The sample lists approximately 80,000 clones, approximately 85% occurring once. Specimen: peripheral blood, collected 28 days after the second AZD1222 dose. The receptors stem from an adult who received the AZD1222 COVID-19 vaccine. Both conserved end residues are part of each CDR3. Fields, in order: CDR3 DNA, CDR3 protein, V gene, clone size, J gene, D gene. D genes are given only for firm matches. Clone size, where shown, is once, few, many, or a class for clones that have expanded.

DNA: TGTGCCAGCAGCGTGGGACCCCTCGCGAACACCGGGGAGCTGTTTTTT
CDR3: CASSVGPLANTGELFF
V: TRBV7-3
size: once
J: TRBJ2-2
D: NA

DNA: TGTGCCACCAGCAGAGATCGGGACGGAGTTTACGAGCAGTACTTC
CDR3: CATSRDRDGVYEQYF
V: TRBV15
size: NA
J: TRBJ2-7
D: NA

DNA: TGTGCCAGCAGTCCAGGGTCCCCGAACACTGAAGCTTTCTTT
CDR3: CASSPGSPNTEAFF
V: TRBV28
size: NA
J: TRBJ1-1
D: NA

DNA: TGTGCCACCAGCAGAGAGGGGACTAGCGGGTGGTTGCAGCTGTTTTTT
CDR3: CATSREGTSGWLQLFF
V: TRBV15
size: once
J: TRBJ2-2
D: TRBD2

DNA: TGTGCCATCAGCGAGACAGGGGTGTATAGCAATCAGCCCCAGCATTTT
CDR3: CAISETGVYSNQPQHF
V: TRBV10-3
size: NA
J: TRBJ1-5
D: TRBD1

DNA: TGCAGCGTGGGGCAGGGGTCACAGACCCAGTACTTC
CDR3: CSVGQGSQTQYF
V: TRBV29-1
size: NA
J: TRBJ2-5
D: NA

DNA: TGTGCCAGCAGCGCAAGAGAGACCGGGGAGCTGTTTTTT
CDR3: CASSARETGELFF
V: TRBV11-3
size: NA
J: TRBJ2-2
D: NA

DNA: TGTGCCAGCAGCTTCGGCCAGCGTGGTGAGCAGTTCTTC
CDR3: CASSFGQRGEQFF
V: TRBV7-2
size: NA
J: TRBJ2-1
D: NA

DNA: TGTGCCAGCAGCCTACCGGGGTATGGCTACACCTTC
CDR3: CASSLPGYGYTF
V: TRBV28
size: NA
J: TRBJ1-2
D: NA

DNA: TGTGCCTGGACTGCAGATAATAATTCACCCCTCCACTTT
CDR3: CAWTADNNSPLHF
V: TRBV30
size: NA
J: TRBJ1-6
D: NA

DNA: TGTGCCAGTAGTACGAATGATAGGACTGAAGCTTTCTTT
CDR3: CASSTNDRTEAFF
V: TRBV19
size: NA
J: TRBJ1-1
D: NA

DNA: TGCGCCAGCAGCTTGGACCCGAAAAGCGCCTATGGCTACACCTTC
CDR3: CASSLDPKSAYGYTF
V: TRBV5-1
size: NA
J: TRBJ1-2
D: NA

DNA: TGTGCCAGCAGCCAAGAACCCGGTCGGCCAACAGCAAGTCAGCCCCAGCATTTT
CDR3: CASSQEPGRPTASQPQHF
V: TRBV14
size: NA
J: TRBJ1-5
D: NA

DNA: TGTGCCAGCAGTGAATGGGCAGGGGGCACCTACAATGAGCAGTTCTTC
CDR3: CASSEWAGGTYNEQFF
V: TRBV6-1
size: NA
J: TRBJ2-1
D: TRBD1

DNA: TGTGCCAGCAGTTTGGAGAGTTGGGAAGGCTACACCTTC
CDR3: CASSLESWEGYTF
V: TRBV12-3/TRBV12-4
size: NA
J: TRBJ1-2
D: NA

DNA: TGCAGTGCTAGTCCCCGGGAGAGGGGCTACGAGCAGTACTTC
CDR3: CSASPRERGYEQYF
V: TRBV20-1
size: NA
J: TRBJ2-7
D: NA

DNA: TGCGCCAGCAGCTTGGGCCTATGGACAGTTCTGGGCCAAAGCGGCATTCAGTACTTC
CDR3: CASSLGLWTVLGQSGIQYF
V: TRBV5-1
size: NA
J: TRBJ2-4
D: NA

DNA: TGTGCCAGCAGTTCCCGGGGACAGGGTACGGACGGCTACACCTTC
CDR3: CASSSRGQGTDGYTF
V: TRBV6-6
size: NA
J: TRBJ1-2
D: TRBD1

DNA: TGTGCCAGCAGTTTAAACCAAGAGACCCAGTACTTC
CDR3: CASSLNQETQYF
V: TRBV28
size: NA
J: TRBJ2-5
D: NA

DNA: TGTGCCAGTAGTATCCTAGCGGGAAATCAAGAGACCCAGTACTTC
CDR3: CASSILAGNQETQYF
V: TRBV19
size: NA
J: TRBJ2-5
D: TRBD2

DNA: TGTGCCAGCAGTATTGACAGGGCAGCCCAGCATTTT
CDR3: CASSIDRAAQHF
V: TRBV7-9
size: NA
J: TRBJ1-5
D: TRBD1

DNA: TGTGCCAGCAGCAAAGCGCTTTCCTGCCCCCGACTAGGCAATGAGCAGTTCTTC
CDR3: CASSKALSCPRLGNEQFF
V: TRBV21-1
size: NA
J: TRBJ2-1
D: NA

DNA: TGTGCCAGCAGCCAAGATTTAGCCTCCTACGAGCAGTACTTC
CDR3: CASSQDLASYEQYF
V: TRBV3-1/TRBV3-2
size: once
J: TRBJ2-7
D: NA

DNA: TGCGCCAGCAGGGTGTCGGGTGAGCAGTTCTTC
CDR3: CASRVSGEQFF
V: TRBV5-1
size: few
J: TRBJ2-1
D: NA

DNA: TGTGCCAGCAGTTTTGGGCAGGGTATTCCCAGCAATCAGCCCCAGCATTTT
CDR3: CASSFGQGIPSNQPQHF
V: TRBV6-2/TRBV6-3
size: NA
J: TRBJ1-5
D: NA

DNA: TGTGCCATCAGTGAGCGAGGGGGGATAGCCAAAAACATTCAGTACTTC
CDR3: CAISERGGIAKNIQYF
V: TRBV10-3
size: NA
J: TRBJ2-4
D: NA

DNA: TGTGCCTGGAGGTCACAGGGATTCGGAAACACCATATATTTT
CDR3: CAWRSQGFGNTIYF
V: TRBV30
size: NA
J: TRBJ1-3
D: NA

DNA: TGTGCCAGCAGCTTCCGCACACCCAAACGATACTATGGCTACACCTTC
CDR3: CASSFRTPKRYYGYTF
V: TRBV11-2
size: NA
J: TRBJ1-2
D: NA

DNA: TGTGCGTGGAAGGACGGACAGGGGACCTGGGGGACTGAAGCTTTCTTT
CDR3: CAWKDGQGTWGTEAFF
V: TRBV30
size: NA
J: TRBJ1-1
D: TRBD1

DNA: TGTGCCAGCAGTGACTCGAGCGGAGCAGATACGCAGTATTTT
CDR3: CASSDSSGADTQYF
V: TRBV6-4
size: few
J: TRBJ2-3
D: NA

DNA: TGTGCCTGGAGTGTAATACAGGGAGACGAGCAGTACTTC
CDR3: CAWSVIQGDEQYF
V: TRBV30
size: NA
J: TRBJ2-7
D: NA

DNA: TGTGCCAGCAGCTTAGGCGGGGTAGAGAACACTGAAGCTTTCTTT
CDR3: CASSLGGVENTEAFF
V: TRBV7-6
size: NA
J: TRBJ1-1
D: NA

DNA: TGTGCCAGCAGCCCGAAAGACACTGAAGCTTTCTTT
CDR3: CASSPKDTEAFF
V: TRBV7-2
size: NA
J: TRBJ1-1
D: NA

DNA: TGTGCCATCAGTGAGGAGTCCCTGGGCACTGAAGCTTTCTTT
CDR3: CAISEESLGTEAFF
V: TRBV10-3
size: NA
J: TRBJ1-1
D: NA

DNA: TGTGCCAGCAGTTTATTGACAGGGGTAAGGACTGAAGCTTTCTTT
CDR3: CASSLLTGVRTEAFF
V: TRBV27
size: NA
J: TRBJ1-1
D: TRBD1

DNA: TGTGCCAGTAGTATAGCCACAGCAGGAGAGCAGTACTTC
CDR3: CASSIATAGEQYF
V: TRBV19
size: NA
J: TRBJ2-7
D: NA

DNA: TGTGCCAGCAGCCCCCCATGGACAGCGTTATACGAGCAGTACTTC
CDR3: CASSPPWTALYEQYF
V: TRBV5-5
size: NA
J: TRBJ2-7
D: NA

DNA: TGTGCCTCCACAGTCAGGGATGGCTACACCTTC
CDR3: CASTVRDGYTF
V: TRBV2
size: NA
J: TRBJ1-2
D: NA

DNA: TGTGCCAGCAGTTCCGGACAGGGAGGCCGGGAGCAGTACTTC
CDR3: CASSSGQGGREQYF
V: TRBV28
size: NA
J: TRBJ2-7
D: TRBD1

DNA: TGTGCCAGCAGTTTTAGGGGGAAAACTAGGAGTTCACCCCTCCACTTT
CDR3: CASSFRGKTRSSPLHF
V: TRBV28
size: NA
J: TRBJ1-6
D: NA

DNA: TGTGCCAGTAACCGACAGGTCTTTAATGAAAAACTGTTTTTT
CDR3: CASNRQVFNEKLFF
V: TRBV19
size: NA
J: TRBJ1-4
D: NA

DNA: TGTGCCTGGAACCCGACAGGGGCCGAGCAGTACTTC
CDR3: CAWNPTGAEQYF
V: TRBV30
size: NA
J: TRBJ2-7
D: TRBD1

DNA: TGTGCCAGCAGTGACGGACAGATCTACGAGCAGTACTTC
CDR3: CASSDGQIYEQYF
V: TRBV28
size: once
J: TRBJ2-7
D: NA

DNA: TGTGCCACCAGTGATTTTGGATTTTCCACAGATACGCAGTATTTT
CDR3: CATSDFGFSTDTQYF
V: TRBV24-1
size: NA
J: TRBJ2-3
D: NA

DNA: TGTGCCAGCAGCCGGACAGGGGCTGAAGCTTTCTTT
CDR3: CASSRTGAEAFF
V: TRBV4-2
size: NA
J: TRBJ1-1
D: TRBD1

DNA: TGTGCCAGCAGTTTAACAACAGCCTTGGGCCCCTACAATGAGCAGTTCTTC
CDR3: CASSLTTALGPYNEQFF
V: TRBV27
size: NA
J: TRBJ2-1
D: NA

DNA: TGTGCCAGCCGTCGGGACAGGGGCGTCCAGCCCCAGCATTTT
CDR3: CASRRDRGVQPQHF
V: TRBV7-8
size: NA
J: TRBJ1-5
D: TRBD1

DNA: TGCAGTGCTGGTGGACCGACAACCTACGAGCAGTACTTC
CDR3: CSAGGPTTYEQYF
V: TRBV20-1
size: NA
J: TRBJ2-7
D: NA

DNA: TGTGCCACCAGCAGATACAGGGGTGAAGCTTTCTTT
CDR3: CATSRYRGEAFF
V: TRBV15
size: NA
J: TRBJ1-1
D: TRBD1

DNA: TGTGCCAGCAGTTTCATCCAGGGGGACCGGTATAATTCACCCCTCCACTTT
CDR3: CASSFIQGDRYNSPLHF
V: TRBV28
size: NA
J: TRBJ1-6
D: TRBD1

DNA: TGTGCCAGCAGTTACCGGGCGGGAGGCTACGAGCAGTACTTC
CDR3: CASSYRAGGYEQYF
V: TRBV6-5
size: NA
J: TRBJ2-7
D: TRBD2

DNA: TGTGCCAGCAGCCCAGGACAGATTTTATATAATTCACCCCTCCACTTT
CDR3: CASSPGQILYNSPLHF
V: TRBV14
size: NA
J: TRBJ1-6
D: NA

DNA: TGTGCCAGCAGTTTAGGATACGCTAGCGGCAATGAGCAGTTCTTC
CDR3: CASSLGYASGNEQFF
V: TRBV27
size: few
J: TRBJ2-1
D: TRBD2

DNA: TGTGCCAGCAGGGAAAAAGAGACCCAGTACTTC
CDR3: CASREKETQYF
V: TRBV12-3/TRBV12-4
size: NA
J: TRBJ2-5
D: NA

DNA: TGTGCCAGCAGCCAACGACAGGGTTCTGGCTACACCTTC
CDR3: CASSQRQGSGYTF
V: TRBV3-1/TRBV3-2
size: few
J: TRBJ1-2
D: TRBD1

DNA: TGTGCCAGCAGCGTAGGCGCACGGGACTCCAATTCACCCCTCCACTTT
CDR3: CASSVGARDSNSPLHF
V: TRBV9
size: NA
J: TRBJ1-6
D: NA

DNA: TGTGCCATCAGCAGACAGGTCAGCAATCAGCCCCAGCATTTT
CDR3: CAISRQVSNQPQHF
V: TRBV10-3
size: NA
J: TRBJ1-5
D: NA